This record covers a single TCR beta chain. The source of the sample is a study of blood T cell repertoires in COVID-19. Turning to the study itself: Samples representing acute and convalescent COVID-19 were sourced from the United States, Italy and Spain. T cells, B-cell-depleted T cells, or PBMCs provided the cDNA or gDNA that served as material.

Study processing details: It was from reference gene primer amplification that nucleated cell counts were estimated. Only in-frame clones appear in the TCRdb table, and some are missing; sequencing was by immunoSEQ multiplex PCR. D and trimming were read from the DNA, whereas the V and J calls and clone size are those reported in that table. The sample records approximately 250,000 clones, roughly 85% being singletons. In Seattle, patients joined the study during active infection and were tracked longitudinally. The sequencing input was peripheral blood. The TCR sequence derives from a man aged 45-60 years with COVID-19, enrolled during active disease.

In DNA, the CDR3 is TGCAGCGTTGCCCATCGGAAGGGGAGAACGGGGGAGCAAGAGACCCAGTACTTC. This sequence encodes CSVAHRKGRTGEQETQYF. V usage is TRBV29-1 and J usage is TRBJ2-5, with a tentative D call TRBD2 (6 bases). This CDR3 contains 18 residues. Trimming cost V 4 bases and J 2 bases, with 26 bases left between them. Germline CDR1 SQVTM, CDR2 ANQGSEA.